Following are 6 T cell receptor beta chains from one sample sequenced in a study of blood T cell repertoires in COVID-19. TCRdb keeps only in-frame clones here, not all; method: immunoSEQ multiplex PCR. The sample records some 22,000 clones, around 84% being singletons. The sequenced sample consisted of peripheral blood. These receptors were obtained from a woman older than 75 with acute or convalescent COVID-19.

The chain carries TRBV7-8 and TRBJ1-1; possible D gene TRBD1, 5 bases. The CDR3 covers 14 residues. CDR1 and CDR2 (germline): SGHVS, FQNEAQ. Trimming left V 4 bases short and J 0 bases short, with 9 bases between. The CDR3 spells CASSSWGVNTEAFF. CDR3 DNA: TGTGCCAGCAGCTCCTGGGGGGTGAACACTGAAGCTTTCTTT.

The chain joins TRBV2 to TRBJ1-2; 9 positions agree with TRBD1. From germline, CDR1 is SNHLY and CDR2 FYNNEI. J lost 8 bases, V lost 1 base, and 8 bases had no gene match. The CDR3 totals 15 residues. CDR3 bases: TGTGCCAGCAGTGAAGAGGCCGCCACAGGGGGCGGCTACACCTTC. This sequence encodes CASSEEAATGGGYTF.

The J gene is TRBJ1-2, the V gene TRBV7-2; 11 positions agree with TRBD1. V lost 5 bases and J lost 3; bases outside the gene matches: 8. CDR1 is SGHTA, CDR2 FQGNSA, per germline. The CDR3 is 16 amino acids. CDR3 nucleotide sequence: TGTGCCAGCAGCAAGCTAGGACAGGGGGCATACTATGGCTACACCTTC. Protein product: CASSKLGQGAYYGYTF.

The chain is built from TRBV5-1 and TRBJ2-7; TRBD2 might be the D (6 bases). Germline V gene sequence: CDR1 SGHRS, CDR2 YFSETQ. The CDR3 has 16 amino acids. The V end was cut by 2 bases, the J end by 4 bases, with 19 bases between. CDR3 protein: CASSFGGPQGGYEQYF. As DNA, the CDR3 is TGCGCCAGCAGCTTCGGGGGTCCCCAGGGTGGATACGAGCAGTACTTC.

This clone came up a few times. The V gene is TRBV5-4, the J gene TRBJ2-1; D remains unclear. This CDR3 region has 14 residues. Germline CDR1 SGHNT, CDR2 YYREEE (reference sequence). V was shortened by 4 bases and J by 5 bases, with 13 bases between the two germline ends. The CDR3 is CASSLPTAHNEQFF. CDR3 nucleotides: TGTGCCAGCAGCCTACCCACCGCTCACAATGAGCAGTTCTTC.

V is TRBV10-1 and J is TRBJ2-4, with TRBD2 identical over 16 bases. The CDR3 sequence is 19 residues long. Germline lookup yields CDR1 WNHNN and CDR2 SYGVQD (reference sequence). The J segment lost 1 base and the V segment lost 3 bases, leaving 6 bases of the junction unmatched. CDR3 DNA: TGCGCCAGCAGTGAAGGGACTAGCGGGGGGGCCCGGGCCAAAAACATTCAGTACTTC. The encoded protein is CASSEGTSGGARAKNIQYF.